This T cell receptor (beta chain) was sequenced during a study of T cell responses to AZD1222 COVID-19 vaccine. The repertoire was sequenced with immunoSEQ multiplex PCR; TCRdb's copy has only in-frame clones and lacks some. The data hold about 86,000 clones, with 88% observed a single time. The CDR3 consists of 13 residues. After removal of 8 bases from V and 7 bases from J, the junction contained 8 bases not matched to a gene. Germline values: CDR1 MNHEY, CDR2 SVGAGI. The analysis combined second doses at about 4 or about 12 weeks. The chain recombines TRBV6-5 with TRBJ2-1; 7 bases line up with TRBD2. Here the sequenced sample was peripheral blood, taken 28 days after the second AZD1222 dose. The source is an adult who received the AZD1222 COVID-19 vaccine. This CDR3 is CASGDYFRNEQFF. The CDR3 DNA sequence: TGTGCCAGCGGGGACTATTTTAGGAATGAGCAGTTCTTC.